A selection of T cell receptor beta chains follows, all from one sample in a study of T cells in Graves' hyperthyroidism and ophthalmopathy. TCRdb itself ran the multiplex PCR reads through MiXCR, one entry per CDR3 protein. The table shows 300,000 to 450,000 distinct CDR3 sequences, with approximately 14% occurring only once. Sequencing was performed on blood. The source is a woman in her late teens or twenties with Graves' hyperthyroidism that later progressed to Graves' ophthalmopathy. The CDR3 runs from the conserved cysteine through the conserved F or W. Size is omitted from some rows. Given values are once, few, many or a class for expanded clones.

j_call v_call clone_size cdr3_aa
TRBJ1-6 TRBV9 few CASSVDGRGAYNSPLHF
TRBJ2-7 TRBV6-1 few CASNRGISYEQYF
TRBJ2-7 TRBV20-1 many CSARRAGAIPYEQYF
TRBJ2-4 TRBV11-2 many CASSPLVWQGINKNIQYF
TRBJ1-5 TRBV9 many CASSVDGGSLQPQHF
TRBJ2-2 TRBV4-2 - CASRDSRGTVHTGELFF
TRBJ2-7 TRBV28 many CASSRLPSQGVYEQYF
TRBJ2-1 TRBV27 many CASSSHRDNEQFF
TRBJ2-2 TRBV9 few CASSRASGGATGELFF
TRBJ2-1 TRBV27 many CASSLMVAGGPGNEQFF
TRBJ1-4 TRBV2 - CASSSERQGEKLFF
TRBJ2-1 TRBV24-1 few CATSAGRGNRAGAYNEQFF
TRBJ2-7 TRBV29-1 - CSVELTGPYEQYF
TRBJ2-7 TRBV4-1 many CASSQDGWTEQYF
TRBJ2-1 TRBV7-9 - CASSLAGQGPFF
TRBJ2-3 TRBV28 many CASSSYETDTQYF
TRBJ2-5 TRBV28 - CASSFEPGTGVQETQYF
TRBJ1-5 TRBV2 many CASSVITGGIEQPQHF
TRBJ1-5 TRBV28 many CASSLRGEVNQPQHF
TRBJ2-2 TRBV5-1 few CASSSKISGAGELFF
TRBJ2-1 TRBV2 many CAAEAIYNEQFF
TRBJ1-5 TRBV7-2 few CASSLRAFNQPQHF
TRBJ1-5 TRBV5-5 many CASSLWEGQPQHF
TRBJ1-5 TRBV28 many CASSSQNTGPSPQHF
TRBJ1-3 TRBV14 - CASSQDRLSGNTIYF